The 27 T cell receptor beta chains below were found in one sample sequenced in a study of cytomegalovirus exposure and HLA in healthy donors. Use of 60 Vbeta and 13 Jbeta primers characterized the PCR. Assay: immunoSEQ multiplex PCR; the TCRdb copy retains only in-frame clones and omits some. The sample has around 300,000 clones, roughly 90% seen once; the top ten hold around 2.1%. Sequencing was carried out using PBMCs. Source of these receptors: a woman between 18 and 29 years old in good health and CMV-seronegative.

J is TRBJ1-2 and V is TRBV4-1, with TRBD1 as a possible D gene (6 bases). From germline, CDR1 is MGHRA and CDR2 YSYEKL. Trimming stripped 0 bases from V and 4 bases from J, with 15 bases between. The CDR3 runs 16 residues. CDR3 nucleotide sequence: TGCGCCAGCAGCCAAGACCTCCCAGGGGCGGTCTATGGCTACACCTTC. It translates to CASSQDLPGAVYGYTF.

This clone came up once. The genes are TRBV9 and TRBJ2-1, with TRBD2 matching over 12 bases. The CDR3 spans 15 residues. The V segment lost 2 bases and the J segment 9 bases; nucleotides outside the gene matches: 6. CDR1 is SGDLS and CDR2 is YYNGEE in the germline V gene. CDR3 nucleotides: TGTGCCAGCAGCGTGAGGACTAGCGGGGATACTGAGCAGTTCTTC. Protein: CASSVRTSGDTEQFF.

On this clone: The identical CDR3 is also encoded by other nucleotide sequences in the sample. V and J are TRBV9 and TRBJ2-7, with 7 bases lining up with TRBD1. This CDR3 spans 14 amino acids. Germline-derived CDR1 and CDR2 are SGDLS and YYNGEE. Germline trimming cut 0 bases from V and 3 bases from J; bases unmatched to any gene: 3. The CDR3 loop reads CASSVGSGGYEQYF. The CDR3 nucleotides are TGTGCCAGCAGCGTAGGTTCAGGGGGCTACGAGCAGTACTTC.

The CDR3 DNA is TGCGCCAGCAGCACAGGGCCAGGGGCTAGGGGGCCCCAGCATTTT. Residues: CASSTGPGARGPQHF. The chain combines TRBV5-1 with TRBJ1-5; D may be TRBD1 (6 bases). V lost 4 bases to trimming and J lost 9 bases, with 20 bases between them. The CDR3 is 15 amino acids. Germline V lookup: CDR1 SGHRS, CDR2 YFSETQ.

The CDR3 region is CASSLNEKLFF. For the CDR3, the DNA is TGTGCCAGTAGCTTAAATGAAAAACTGTTTTTT. The J gene is TRBJ1-4, the V gene TRBV19, with D unclear. This CDR3 has 11 residues. In germline, CDR1 is LNHDA, CDR2 SQIVND (reference sequence). With 6 bases removed from V and 5 bases from J, the gap between germline ends came to 4 bases.

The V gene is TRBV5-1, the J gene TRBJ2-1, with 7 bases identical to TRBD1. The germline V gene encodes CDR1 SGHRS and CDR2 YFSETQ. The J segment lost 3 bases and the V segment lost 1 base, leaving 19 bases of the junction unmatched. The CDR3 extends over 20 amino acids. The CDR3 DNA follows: TGCGCCAGCAGCTTGCGCATTCCGGGACAGCTAAATGTGTACTACAATGAGCAGTTCTTC. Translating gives CASSLRIPGQLNVYYNEQFF.

CDR3 bases: TGTGCCAGCAGCCCCCACCAGGCCGGCGAGACCCAGTACTTC. Amino acid sequence: CASSPHQAGETQYF. The J gene is TRBJ2-5, the V gene TRBV7-3, with no clear D. The V end lost 5 bases, the J end lost 5 bases, and 15 bases lay between the germline ends. Germline values: CDR1 SGHTA, CDR2 FQGTGA. The CDR3 loop spans 14 amino acids.

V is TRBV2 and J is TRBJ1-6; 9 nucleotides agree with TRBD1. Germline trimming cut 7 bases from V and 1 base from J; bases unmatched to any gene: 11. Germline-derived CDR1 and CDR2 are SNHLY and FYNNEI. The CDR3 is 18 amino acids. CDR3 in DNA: TGTGCCAGCACCAAGCCGGGACAGGGTGTATCCTATAATTCACCCCTCCACTTT. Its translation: CASTKPGQGVSYNSPLHF.

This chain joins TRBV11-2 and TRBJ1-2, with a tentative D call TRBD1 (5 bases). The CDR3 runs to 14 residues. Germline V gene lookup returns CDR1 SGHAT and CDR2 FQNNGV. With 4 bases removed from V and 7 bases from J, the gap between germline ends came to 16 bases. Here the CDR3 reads CASSSAARVGGYTF. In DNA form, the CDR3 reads TGTGCCAGCAGCTCTGCCGCCAGGGTAGGTGGCTACACCTTC.

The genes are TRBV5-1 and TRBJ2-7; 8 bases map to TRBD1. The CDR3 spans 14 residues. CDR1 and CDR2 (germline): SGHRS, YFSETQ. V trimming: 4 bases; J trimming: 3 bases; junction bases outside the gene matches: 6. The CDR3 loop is CASSKWGQDYEQYF. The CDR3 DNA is TGCGCCAGCAGCAAATGGGGACAGGACTACGAGCAGTACTTC.

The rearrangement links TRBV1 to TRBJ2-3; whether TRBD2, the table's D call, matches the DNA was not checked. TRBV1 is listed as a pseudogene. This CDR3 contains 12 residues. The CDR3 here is CTSSQSSYTQYF. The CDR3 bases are TGCACCAGCAGCCAATCGAGTTATACGCAGTATTTT.

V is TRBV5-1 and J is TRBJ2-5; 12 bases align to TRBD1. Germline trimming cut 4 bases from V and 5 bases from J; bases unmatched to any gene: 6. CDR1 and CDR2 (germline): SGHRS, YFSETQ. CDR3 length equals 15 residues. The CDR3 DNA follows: TGCGCCAGCAGCATCGGGACAGGGGGCGATGAGACCCAGTACTTC. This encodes CASSIGTGGDETQYF.

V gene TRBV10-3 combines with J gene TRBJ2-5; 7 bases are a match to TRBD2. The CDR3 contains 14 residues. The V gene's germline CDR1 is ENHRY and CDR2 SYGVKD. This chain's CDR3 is CVTSRGGAEETQYF. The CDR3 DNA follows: TGTGTCACAAGTAGGGGAGGGGCAGAAGAGACCCAGTACTTC.

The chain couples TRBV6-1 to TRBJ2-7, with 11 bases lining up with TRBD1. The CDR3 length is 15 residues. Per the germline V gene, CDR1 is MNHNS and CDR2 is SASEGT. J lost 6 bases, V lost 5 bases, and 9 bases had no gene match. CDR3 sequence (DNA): TGTGCCAGCAGTCCTGGACAGGGGGCCTTGGGCGAGCAGTACTTC. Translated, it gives CASSPGQGALGEQYF.

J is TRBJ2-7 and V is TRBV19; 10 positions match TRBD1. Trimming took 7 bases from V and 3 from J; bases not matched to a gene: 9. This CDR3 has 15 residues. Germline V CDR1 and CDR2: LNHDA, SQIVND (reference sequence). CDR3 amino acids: CASTPAGTGDYEQYF. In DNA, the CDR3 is TGTGCCAGTACTCCGGCCGGGACAGGGGACTACGAGCAGTACTTC.

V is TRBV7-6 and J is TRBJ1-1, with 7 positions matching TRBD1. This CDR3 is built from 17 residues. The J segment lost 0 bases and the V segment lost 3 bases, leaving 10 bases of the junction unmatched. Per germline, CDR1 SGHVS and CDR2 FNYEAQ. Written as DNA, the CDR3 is TGTGCCAGCAGCTTCCCCGTACAGGGGAGAGTGAACACTGAAGCTTTCTTT. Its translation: CASSFPVQGRVNTEAFF.

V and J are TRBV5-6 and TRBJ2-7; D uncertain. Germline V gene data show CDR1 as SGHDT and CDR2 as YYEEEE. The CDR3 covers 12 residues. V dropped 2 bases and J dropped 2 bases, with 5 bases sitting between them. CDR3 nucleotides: TGTGCCAGCAGCTTCAAAACCTACGAGCAGTACTTC. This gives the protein CASSFKTYEQYF. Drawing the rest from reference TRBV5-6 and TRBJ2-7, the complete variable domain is DAGVTQSPTHLIKTRGQQVTLRCSPKSGHDTVSWYQQALGQGPQFIFQYYEEEERQRGNFPDRFSGHQFPNYSSELNVNALLLGDSALYLCASSFKTYEQYFGPGTRLTVT.

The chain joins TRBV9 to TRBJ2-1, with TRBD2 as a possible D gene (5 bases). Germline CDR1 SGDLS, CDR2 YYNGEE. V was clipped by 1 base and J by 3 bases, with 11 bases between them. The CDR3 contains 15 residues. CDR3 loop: CASSVTEAYYNEQFF. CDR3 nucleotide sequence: TGTGCCAGCAGCGTAACGGAGGCCTACTACAATGAGCAGTTCTTC.

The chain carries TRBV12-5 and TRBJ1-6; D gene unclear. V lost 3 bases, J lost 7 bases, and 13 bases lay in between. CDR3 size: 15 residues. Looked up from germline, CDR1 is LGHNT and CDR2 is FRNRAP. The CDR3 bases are TGTGCTAGTGGTTTTCGAGCGGAAAGGAATTCACCCCTCCACTTT. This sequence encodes CASGFRAERNSPLHF.

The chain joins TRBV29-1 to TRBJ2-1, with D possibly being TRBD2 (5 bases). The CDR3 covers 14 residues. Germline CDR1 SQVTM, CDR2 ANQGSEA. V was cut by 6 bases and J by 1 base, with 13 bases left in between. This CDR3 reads CSVTTTPSYNEQFF. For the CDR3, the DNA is TGCAGCGTCACGACTACGCCATCCTACAATGAGCAGTTCTTC.

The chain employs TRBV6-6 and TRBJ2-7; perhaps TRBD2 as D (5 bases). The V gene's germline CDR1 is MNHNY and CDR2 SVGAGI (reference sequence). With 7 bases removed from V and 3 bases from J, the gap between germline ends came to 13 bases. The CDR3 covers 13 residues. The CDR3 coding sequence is TGTGCCAGCATGGAAACGAGGGTCTACGAGCAGTACTTC. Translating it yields CASMETRVYEQYF.

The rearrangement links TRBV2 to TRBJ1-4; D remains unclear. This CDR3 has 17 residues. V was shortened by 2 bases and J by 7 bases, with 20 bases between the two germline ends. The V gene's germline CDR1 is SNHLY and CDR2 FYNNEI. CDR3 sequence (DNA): TGTGCCAGCAGTGAAACTCGAGGGATATCGGCTAGTGAAAAACTGTTTTTT. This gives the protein CASSETRGISASEKLFF. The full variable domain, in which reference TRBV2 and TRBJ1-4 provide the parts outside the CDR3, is EPEVTQTPSHQVTQMGQEVILRCVPISNHLYFYWYRQILGQKVEFLVSFYNNEISEKSEIFDDQFSVERPDGSNFTLKIRSTKLEDSAMYFCASSETRGISASEKLFFGSGTQLSVL.

The CDR3: CASSPHYGTGPYEQYF. In DNA, the CDR3 is TGCGCCAGCAGCCCCCACTACGGGACAGGGCCCTACGAGCAGTACTTC. V usage is TRBV4-1 and J usage is TRBJ2-7; TRBD1 matches at 9 bases. With V trimmed by 4 bases and J by 2 bases, 9 bases remained unmatched. Germline values: CDR1 MGHRA, CDR2 YSYEKL. There are 16 residues in the CDR3.

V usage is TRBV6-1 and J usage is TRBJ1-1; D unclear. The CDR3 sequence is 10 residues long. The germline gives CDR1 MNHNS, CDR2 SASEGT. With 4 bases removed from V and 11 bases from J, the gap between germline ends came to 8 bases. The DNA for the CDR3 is TGTGCCAGCAGTGGACTAGGGGCTTTCTTT. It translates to CASSGLGAFF.

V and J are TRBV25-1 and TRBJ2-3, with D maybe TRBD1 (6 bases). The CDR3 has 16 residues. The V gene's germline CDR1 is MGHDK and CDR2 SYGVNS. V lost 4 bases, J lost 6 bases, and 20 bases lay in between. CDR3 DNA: TGTGCCAGCAGTGGGGCCCCAAACAGGGCGTGGGATACGCAGTATTTT. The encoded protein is CASSGAPNRAWDTQYF.

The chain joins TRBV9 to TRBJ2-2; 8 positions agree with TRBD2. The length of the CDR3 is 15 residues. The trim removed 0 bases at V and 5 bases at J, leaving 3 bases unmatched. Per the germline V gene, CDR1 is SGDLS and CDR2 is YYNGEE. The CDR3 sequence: CASSVAGGATGELFF. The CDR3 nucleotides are TGTGCCAGCAGCGTAGCCGGGGGGGCAACCGGGGAGCTGTTTTTT.

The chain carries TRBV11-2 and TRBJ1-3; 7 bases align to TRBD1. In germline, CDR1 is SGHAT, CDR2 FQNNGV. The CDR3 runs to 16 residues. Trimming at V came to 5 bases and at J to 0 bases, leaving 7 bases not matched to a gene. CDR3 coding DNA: TGTGCCAGCAGCCCAAACAGGGGATTCTCTGGAAACACCATATATTTT. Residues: CASSPNRGFSGNTIYF.